This T cell receptor (beta chain) was found in a study of shared clonotypes between healthy human individuals. As for this clone: The antigen remains undetermined.

Study-level results: Naive CD4 clonotypes were shared across several donors at about 5%. Sequencing depth was expected to affect clonotype sharing among donors.

Positive CCR7 selection of CD45RO-negative cells yielded the naive CD8 cells, and terminally differentiated effector memory CD45RA+ cells were excluded. The DNA input per sorted-subset replicate PCR was about 190 ng, corresponding to some 30,000 T cell genomes. How the authors handled the data: From ImmunoSEQ came sequences covering only the junction and carrying no quality scores, so filtering differed. Produced via immunoSEQ multiplex PCR; TCRdb's table is partial and in-frame only. The V and J calls and clone size come from that table; D and trimming were worked out from the DNA. The table shows some 2.1 million clones, with around 95% occurring only once. Material: naive CD8+ T cells from PBMCs. The TCR sequence derives from a man younger than 35 in good health. Some clones in this sample may be carry-over from other donors' samples.

DNA of the CDR3: TGTGCCAGCAGTTCACTTTATACAGGGGAGCTCAATGAGCAGTTCTTC. Translating gives CASSSLYTGELNEQFF. The chain has TRBV27 and TRBJ2-1; 7 nucleotides align to TRBD1. After removal of 4 bases from V and 6 bases from J, the junction contained 12 bases not matched to a gene. The CDR3 consists of 16 residues. Germline V lookup: CDR1 MNHEY, CDR2 SMNVEV (reference sequence).